Presented here are 25 T cell receptor beta chains from one specimen sequenced in a study of blood T cell repertoires in COVID-19. Produced via immunoSEQ multiplex PCR; TCRdb's table is partial and in-frame only. The sample holds around 150,000 clones; about 83% are singletons and the top ten take around 3.2%. Sequencing was done on a sample of PBMCs or T cells enriched from blood (not recorded which). These receptors were collected from a woman in her fifties or sixties with acute COVID-19.

The chain employs TRBV11-1 and TRBJ2-7; D might be TRBD2 (5 bases). Trimming stripped 5 bases from V and 3 bases from J, with 11 bases between. This CDR3 has 13 residues. CDR1 and CDR2 from the germline V gene are SGHAT and FQDESV (reference sequence). The CDR3 is CASSPTGYYEQYF. The DNA of the CDR3 is TGTGCCAGCAGCCCGACGGGGTACTACGAGCAGTACTTC.

V is TRBV5-1 and J is TRBJ2-3; 11 bases fit TRBD2. Trimming cost V 5 bases and J 4 bases; bases outside gene matches: 9. This CDR3 has 16 amino acids. Germline loops: CDR1 SGHRS, CDR2 YFSETQ. CDR3 nucleotide sequence: TGCGCCAGCAGAGTCGCACCGGGACTAGCGGCAGATACGCAGTATTTT. Amino acids: CASRVAPGLAADTQYF.

The rearrangement uses TRBV19 and TRBJ1-1; D may be TRBD1 (6 bases). CDR1 LNHDA and CDR2 SQIVND come from the germline V gene (reference sequence). The CDR3 is made up of 15 amino acids. V lost 7 bases to trimming and J lost 3 bases, with 18 bases between them. The CDR3 sequence is CASIETRGVDTEAFF. CDR3 sequence (DNA): TGTGCCAGTATCGAGACCAGGGGTGTGGACACTGAAGCTTTCTTT.

The J gene is TRBJ2-1, the V gene TRBV29-1; 11 positions match TRBD2. The CDR3 runs 13 residues. V gave up 5 bases and J gave up 9 bases; unmatched junction bases: 6. Per germline, CDR1 SQVTM and CDR2 ANQGSEA. CDR3 in DNA: TGCAGCGTTCGGGATAGCGGGAGGGGTGAGCAGTTCTTC. This codes for CSVRDSGRGEQFF.

V is TRBV5-1 and J is TRBJ1-6, with 7 bases fitting TRBD1. Unmatched junction bases numbered 6, after V lost 2 bases and J lost 10 bases. CDR3 length equals 14 residues. CDR1 is SGHRS, CDR2 YFSETQ, per germline. DNA of the CDR3: TGCGCCAGCAGCTTACAGGGGTCGGAATCACCCCTCCACTTT. Translating it yields CASSLQGSESPLHF. The full variable domain, with the rest looked up from reference TRBV5-1 and TRBJ1-6, is KAGVTQTPRYLIKTRGQQVTLSCSPISGHRSVSWYQQTPGQGLQFLFEYFSETQRNKGNFPGRFSGRQFSNSRSEMNVSTLELGDSALYLCASSLQGSESPLHFGNGTRLTVT.

The chain recombines TRBV30 with TRBJ2-7; a weak D match, TRBD1 (7 bases). The CDR3 sequence is 14 residues long. V gave up 7 bases and J gave up 0 bases, with 16 bases separating them. The germline V gene has CDR1 GTSNPN and CDR2 SVGIG (reference sequence). The CDR3 sequence is CAYAGQMGSYEQYF. As DNA, the CDR3 is TGTGCCTACGCGGGACAGATGGGCTCCTACGAGCAGTACTTC.

This chain links TRBV18 with TRBJ2-3, with TRBD1 as a possible D gene (5 bases). The CDR3 length is 17 residues. The germline gives CDR1 KGHSH, CDR2 LQKENI. The V gene lost 1 base and the J gene lost 2 bases, with 16 bases spanning the gap. Written as DNA, the CDR3 is TGTGCCAGCTCACCACGGGGCCAGGCCCAAATCACAGATACGCAGTATTTT. This translates into CASSPRGQAQITDTQYF.

This chain connects TRBV5-5 to TRBJ2-3; D remains ambiguous. Germline CDR1 and CDR2: SGHKS and YYEKEE (reference sequence). The CDR3 runs to 13 residues. V lost 1 base and J 4 bases, leaving 7 bases between the germline ends. CDR3 protein: CASSLLQADTQYF. Written as DNA, the CDR3 is TGTGCCAGCAGCTTGTTGCAGGCAGATACGCAGTATTTT.

This clone was seen just once. J is TRBJ1-2 and V is TRBV30; D may be TRBD1 (5 bases). Deletions cut 5 bases from V and 3 bases from J, with 10 bases between. The CDR3 is made up of 12 amino acids. CDR1 GTSNPN and CDR2 SVGIG come from the germline V gene (reference sequence). CDR3 sequence (DNA): TGTGCCTGGTCACAAGGGGACTATGGCTACACCTTC. Protein product: CAWSQGDYGYTF.

The chain carries TRBV11-2 and TRBJ2-7, with D possibly matching TRBD2 (5 bases). The CDR3 totals 16 residues. Germline values: CDR1 SGHAT, CDR2 FQNNGV. V was pared by 4 bases and J by 9 bases, with 25 bases between. CDR3 nucleotide sequence: TGTGCCAGCAGCTCCAATGCGGGCTCTAGGTCCTGGGGGCAGTACTTC. Encoded protein: CASSSNAGSRSWGQYF.

The CDR3 region has the DNA TGTGCCAGCAGCGGGACTAGCGGGAGGACCGGGGAGCTGTTTTTT. The encoded protein is CASSGTSGRTGELFF. The V call is TRBV7-8, the J call TRBJ2-2; 15 bases map to TRBD2. The CDR3 contains 15 residues. The junction had 0 bases not matched to a gene; V was cut back by 5 bases and J by 5 bases. Germline CDR1 SGHVS, CDR2 FQNEAQ.

The chain uses TRBV11-2 and TRBJ2-3, with TRBD1 matching 9 bases. J lost 5 bases, V lost 3 bases, and 9 bases had no gene match. The CDR3 totals 16 residues. The germline V gene has CDR1 SGHAT and CDR2 FQNNGV. The CDR3 DNA reads as TGTGCCAGCAGCTTCCAGGGGACAGGGTGGAGAGATACGCAGTATTTT. Translating it yields CASSFQGTGWRDTQYF.

The rearrangement links TRBV10-1 to TRBJ2-7; D is possibly TRBD2 (6 bases). CDR3 length: 14 residues. V was clipped by 0 bases and J by 6 bases, with 12 bases between them. Germline values: CDR1 WNHNN, CDR2 SYGVQD (reference sequence). For the CDR3, the DNA is TGCGCCAGCAGTGAGTCGGGACTCCCCCTCGAGCAGTACTTC. Protein sequence: CASSESGLPLEQYF.

The V call is TRBV6-5, the J call TRBJ2-7; 8 bases are a match to TRBD1. Germline loops: CDR1 MNHEY, CDR2 SVGAGI. V gave up 2 bases and J gave up 6 bases; unmatched junction bases: 9. The CDR3 consists of 15 residues. The CDR3 nucleotides are TGTGCCAGCAGTTACACCGGACAGGGTAGCTCCGAGCAGTACTTC. Translation gives CASSYTGQGSSEQYF.

The chain links TRBV2 to TRBJ2-4, with 9 bases that match TRBD2. Germline loops: CDR1 SNHLY, CDR2 FYNNEI. Trimming cost V 6 bases and J 0 bases; bases outside gene matches: 3. The CDR3 is 15 amino acids. The CDR3 coding sequence is TGTGCCAGCAGCGCTAGCGGGGTAGCCAAAAACATTCAGTACTTC. This encodes CASSASGVAKNIQYF.

This clone was observed a single time. The V call is TRBV10-2, the J call TRBJ1-2; a weak D match, TRBD1 (6 bases). The CDR3 sequence is 14 residues long. Germline CDR1 reads WSHSY; CDR2 reads SAAADI. The germline V and J ends were trimmed by 0 bases and 10 bases, with 15 bases remaining between them. The CDR3 here is CASSESGPQGLYTF. CDR3 DNA: TGCGCCAGCAGTGAGTCTGGTCCACAGGGCCTCTACACCTTC.

The gene calls are TRBV27 and TRBJ1-2, with D uncertain. Per the germline V gene, CDR1 is MNHEY and CDR2 is SMNVEV (reference sequence). The length of the CDR3 is 11 residues. Trimming took off 6 bases at V and 4 bases at J, with 6 bases between the two ends. For the CDR3, the DNA is TGTGCCAGCAGGGCTTCCTATGGCTACACCTTC. It specifies CASRASYGYTF.

The chain is built from TRBV24-1 and TRBJ2-2, with TRBD1 matching over 8 bases. The CDR3 spans 15 residues. From germline, CDR1 is KGHDR and CDR2 SFDVKD. Germline trimming cut 2 bases from V and 6 bases from J; bases unmatched to any gene: 4. The CDR3, as DNA: TGTGCCACCAGTGATTGGCAGGGGGCAGCCGGGGAGCTGTTTTTT. Protein product: CATSDWQGAAGELFF.

This chain joins TRBV5-1 and TRBJ1-1; 10 bases match TRBD1. The CDR3 loop spans 15 amino acids. The V gene's germline CDR1 is SGHRS and CDR2 YFSETQ. The V segment lost 4 bases and the J segment 0 bases; nucleotides outside the gene matches: 3. CDR3 amino acids: CASSEGQGLNTEAFF. CDR3 DNA: TGCGCCAGCAGCGAGGGACAGGGGCTGAACACTGAAGCTTTCTTT.

This chain links TRBV3-1 (or the pseudogene TRBV3-2) with TRBJ1-1; D may be TRBD1 (6 bases). Germline V gives CDR1 LGHDT, CDR2 YNNKEL (reference sequence). V was shortened by 5 bases and J by 1 base, with 14 bases between the two germline ends. The CDR3 extends over 15 amino acids. CDR3 residues: CASSAEATGNTEAFF. As DNA, the CDR3 is TGTGCCAGCAGCGCGGAGGCGACAGGGAACACTGAAGCTTTCTTT.

The DNA for the CDR3 is TGTGCCAGCAGCTCGACTAGCGGGAGGGCCCAGTACAATGAGCAGTTCTTC. Encoded protein: CASSSTSGRAQYNEQFF. This chain links TRBV7-6 with TRBJ2-1; 14 bases align to TRBD2. The germline V gene encodes CDR1 SGHVS and CDR2 FNYEAQ. The CDR3 has 17 residues. Trimming at V came to 4 bases and at J to 4 bases, leaving 6 bases not matched to a gene.

This clone is a singleton in its sample. This chain uses TRBV2 with TRBJ1-2, with D tentatively TRBD1 (5 bases). This CDR3 is 15 amino acids long. Deletions cut 0 bases from V and 4 bases from J, with 12 bases between. Per germline, CDR1 SNHLY and CDR2 FYNNEI. The CDR3 nucleotides read TGTGCCAGCAGTGAAGCCGGCAGGGTTTCCTATGGCTACACCTTC. The encoded protein is CASSEAGRVSYGYTF.

By share of the sample, this clone is large (0.1 to 1%). The chain couples TRBV4-2 to TRBJ2-2; no definite D call. Trimming removed 5 bases from V and 3 bases from J, with 13 bases in between. CDR1 and CDR2 from the germline V gene are LGHNA and YNFKEQ. This CDR3 is 15 amino acids long. CDR3 protein: CASSNLGVDTGELFF. The CDR3 DNA follows: TGTGCCAGCAGCAACCTCGGTGTGGACACCGGGGAGCTGTTTTTT.

This clone has a single count. The J gene is TRBJ2-7, the V gene TRBV6-4; D is unclear. Germline V lookup: CDR1 MRHNA, CDR2 SNTAGT. The CDR3 runs 10 residues. Trimming removed 4 bases at V and 5 bases at J, with 3 bases between. In DNA, the CDR3 is TGTGCCAGCAGTGTAGACGAGCAGTACTTC. Its translation is CASSVDEQYF.

The V call is TRBV5-4, the J call TRBJ1-2, with D possibly matching TRBD1 (5 bases). V lost 0 bases, J lost 8 bases, and 11 bases lay in between. The CDR3 covers 13 residues. Germline CDR1 is SGHNT and CDR2 is YYREEE (reference sequence). The CDR3 DNA follows: TGTGCCAGCAGCTTGGACAGGTGGGAAGGCTACACCTTC. Amino acids: CASSLDRWEGYTF. Combining the CDR3 with reference TRBV5-4 and TRBJ1-2 gives the whole variable domain ETGVTQSPTHLIKTRGQQVTLRCSSQSGHNTVSWYQQALGQGPQFIFQYYREEENGRGNFPPRFSGLQFPNYSSELNVNALELDDSALYLCASSLDRWEGYTFGSGTRLTVV.